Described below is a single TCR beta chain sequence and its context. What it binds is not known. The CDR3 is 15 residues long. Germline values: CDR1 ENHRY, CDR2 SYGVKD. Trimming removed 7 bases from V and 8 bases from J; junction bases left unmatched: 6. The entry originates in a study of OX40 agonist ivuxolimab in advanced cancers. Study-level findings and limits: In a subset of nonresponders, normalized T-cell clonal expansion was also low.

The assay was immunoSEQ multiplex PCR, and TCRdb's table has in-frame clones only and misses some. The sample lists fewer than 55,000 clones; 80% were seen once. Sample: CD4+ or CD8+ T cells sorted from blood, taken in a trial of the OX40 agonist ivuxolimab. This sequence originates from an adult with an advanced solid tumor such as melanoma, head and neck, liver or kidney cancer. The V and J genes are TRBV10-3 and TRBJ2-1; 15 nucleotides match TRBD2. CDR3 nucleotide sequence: TGTGCCATCAAATACGGACTAGCGGGAGGGGATGAGCAGTTCTTC. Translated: CAIKYGLAGGDEQFF.